This TCR beta chain was sequenced during a study of spatial heterogeneity in lung cancer. This clonotype is labeled as medium-sized (0.01 to 0.1%). Time point in this sample: sample taken at primary tumor resection. The V end lost 4 bases, the J end lost 2 bases, and 15 bases lay between the germline ends. Germline V gene lookup returns CDR1 DFQATT and CDR2 SNEGSKA (reference sequence). This CDR3 is built from 14 residues. A single record per CDR3 protein comes from TCRdb applying MiXCR to the 5' RACE reads. Of 1,500 to 2,000 distinct CDR3 sequences in the sample, around 13% were seen once. The chain uses TRBV20-1 and TRBJ2-7; D is unresolved. This specimen was normal lung tissue next to the tumor, taken at surgery. This clonotype was obtained from a male donor with early-stage non-small cell lung cancer. CDR3 loop: CSAKESPAAYEQYF. The CDR3 nucleotides read TGCAGTGCTAAAGAGTCCCCGGCGGCCTACGAGCAGTACTTC.